This T cell receptor (beta chain) was observed in a study of blood T cell repertoires in COVID-19. Germline assignment: CDR1 LNHDA and CDR2 SQIVND (reference sequence). J lost 1 base, V lost 1 base, and 4 bases had no gene match. The CDR3 contains 17 residues. The assay was immunoSEQ multiplex PCR, and TCRdb's table has in-frame clones only and misses some. The sample contains approximately 190,000 clones, 84% of which appear only once. This clone was recorded a few times. Sequences were obtained from peripheral blood. The V call is TRBV19, the J call TRBJ2-1, with 10 positions matching TRBD2. This receptor was obtained from a woman in her 70s with active or convalescent COVID-19. CDR3 protein: CASSIARTSGSYNEQFF. The DNA for the CDR3 is TGTGCCAGTAGTATAGCACGGACTAGCGGTTCCTACAATGAGCAGTTCTTC.